Shown below are 7 T cell receptor beta chains from a single sample sequenced in a study of control samples from healthy donors and cancer patients. The method was immunoSEQ multiplex PCR; TCRdb's version includes in-frame clones alone and lacks a portion of them. The table includes approximately 220,000 clones, about 95% detected once. Material: blood. These receptors all stem from a man aged 50 to 60 in good health.

A word on this clone: The sample carries other DNA sequences with the same CDR3. The gene calls are TRBV27 and TRBJ2-6; no reliable D call. Germline CDR1 reads MNHEY; CDR2 reads SMNVEV (reference sequence). The CDR3 runs 13 residues. V was cut by 8 bases and J by 2 bases, with 7 bases left in between. The CDR3 protein is CASRLAGANVLTF. DNA of the CDR3: TGTGCCAGCCGGTTAGCTGGGGCCAACGTCCTGACTTTC.

CDR3 nucleotide sequence: TGTGCCACCAGTGAAACAGGGCGCAGTCAGCCCCAGCATTTT. This gives the protein CATSETGRSQPQHF. The gene calls are TRBV24-1 and TRBJ1-5, with D perhaps TRBD1 (6 bases). V dropped 4 bases and J dropped 6 bases, with 12 bases sitting between them. Germline CDR1 is KGHDR and CDR2 is SFDVKD. This CDR3 spans 14 amino acids.

The rearrangement links TRBV28 to TRBJ2-7; D not certain. CDR1 and CDR2 (germline): MDHEN, SYDVKM. The V end was cut by 7 bases, the J end by 7 bases, with 11 bases between. CDR3 length: 11 residues. CDR3 protein: CASKRLREQYF. Here the CDR3 DNA reads TGTGCCAGCAAGAGACTCCGAGAGCAGTACTTC.

The V gene is TRBV6-1, the J gene TRBJ1-3; D not resolved. Per germline, CDR1 MNHNS and CDR2 SASEGT. The CDR3 covers 14 residues. Trimming cost V 2 bases and J 5 bases, with 10 bases left between them. CDR3 nucleotides: TGTGCCAGCAGTGAAAATCCAGGTAGAAACACCATATATTTT. Amino acid sequence: CASSENPGRNTIYF.

This clone came up once. V usage is TRBV25-1 and J usage is TRBJ2-7; D is perhaps TRBD2 (6 bases). Between the trimmed V and J ends, which lost 1 base and 12 bases, there was a span of 16 bases. In germline, CDR1 is MGHDK, CDR2 SYGVNS. There are 13 residues in the CDR3. CDR3 DNA: TGTGCCAGCAGTGAATCGCGGACCGGGGGTCTGTACGTC. Translation: CASSESRTGGLYV.

The chain employs TRBV19 and TRBJ2-1; TRBD1 matches at 7 bases. CDR1 and CDR2 from the germline V gene are LNHDA and SQIVND (reference sequence). Trimming at V came to 7 bases and at J to 8 bases, leaving 14 bases not matched to a gene. CDR3 length: 15 residues. The CDR3 reads CASTLGTAFDDEQFF. CDR3 DNA: TGTGCCAGTACCTTGGGGACAGCCTTTGATGATGAGCAGTTCTTC. Together with reference TRBV19 and TRBJ2-1, the CDR3 gives the full variable domain: DGGITQSPKYLFRKEGQNVTLSCEQNLNHDAMYWYRQDPGQGLRLIYYSQIVNDFQKGDIAEGYSVSREKKESFPLTVTSAQKNPTAFYLCASTLGTAFDDEQFFGPGTRLTVL.

This chain links TRBV7-2 with TRBJ2-1; 9 bases line up with TRBD1. V shed 2 bases and J 7 bases; nucleotides not matched to a gene: 9. From germline, CDR1 is SGHTA and CDR2 FQGNSA. The CDR3 contains 16 residues. The CDR3: CASSLMGTGFENEQFF. In nucleotides, the CDR3 is TGTGCCAGCAGCTTAATGGGGACAGGGTTCGAGAATGAGCAGTTCTTC. The full variable domain, with the rest looked up from reference TRBV7-2 and TRBJ2-1, is GAGVSQSPSNKVTEKGKDVELRCDPISGHTALYWYRQSLGQGLEFLIYFQGNSAPDKSGLPSDRFSAERTGGSVSTLTIQRTQQEDSAVYLCASSLMGTGFENEQFFGPGTRLTVL.